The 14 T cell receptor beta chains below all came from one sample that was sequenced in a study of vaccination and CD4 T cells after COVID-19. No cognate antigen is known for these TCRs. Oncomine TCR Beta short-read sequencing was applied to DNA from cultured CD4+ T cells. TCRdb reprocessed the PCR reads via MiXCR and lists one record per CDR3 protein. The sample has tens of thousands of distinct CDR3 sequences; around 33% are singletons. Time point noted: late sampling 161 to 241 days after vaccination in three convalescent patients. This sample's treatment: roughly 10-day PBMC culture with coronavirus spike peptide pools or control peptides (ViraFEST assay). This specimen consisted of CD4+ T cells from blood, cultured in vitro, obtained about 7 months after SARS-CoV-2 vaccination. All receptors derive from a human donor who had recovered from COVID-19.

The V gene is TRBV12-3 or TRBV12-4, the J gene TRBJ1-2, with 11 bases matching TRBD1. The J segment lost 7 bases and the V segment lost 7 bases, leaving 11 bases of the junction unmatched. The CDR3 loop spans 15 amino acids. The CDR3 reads CASNLFGGQGVGYTF. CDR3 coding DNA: TGTGCCAGCAACCTCTTTGGGGGACAGGGGGTTGGCTACACCTTC.

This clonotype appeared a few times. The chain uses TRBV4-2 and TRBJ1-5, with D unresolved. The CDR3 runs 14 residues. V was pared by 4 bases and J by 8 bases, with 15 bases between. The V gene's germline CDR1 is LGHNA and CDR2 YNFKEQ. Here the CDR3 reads CASSPSSGNKPQHF. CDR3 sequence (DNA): TGTGCCAGCAGCCCCAGTTCGGGTAATAAGCCCCAGCATTTT.

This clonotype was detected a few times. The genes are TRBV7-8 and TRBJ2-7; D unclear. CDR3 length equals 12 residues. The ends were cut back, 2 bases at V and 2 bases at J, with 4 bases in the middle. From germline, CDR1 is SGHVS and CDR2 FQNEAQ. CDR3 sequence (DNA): TGTGCCAGCAGCTTAACAGCCTACGAGCAGTACTTC. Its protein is CASSLTAYEQYF. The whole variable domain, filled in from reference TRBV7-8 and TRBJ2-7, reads GAGVSQSPRYKVAKRGQDVALRCDPISGHVSLFWYQQALGQGPEFLTYFQNEAQLDKSGLPSDRFFAERPEGSVSTLKIQRTQQEDSAVYLCASSLTAYEQYFGPGTRLTVT.

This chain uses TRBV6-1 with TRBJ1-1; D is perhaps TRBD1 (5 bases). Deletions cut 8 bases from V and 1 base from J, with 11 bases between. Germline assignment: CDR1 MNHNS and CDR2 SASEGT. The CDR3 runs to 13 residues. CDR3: CASEGVGNTEAFF. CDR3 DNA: TGTGCCAGCGAAGGGGTGGGGAACACTGAAGCTTTCTTT.

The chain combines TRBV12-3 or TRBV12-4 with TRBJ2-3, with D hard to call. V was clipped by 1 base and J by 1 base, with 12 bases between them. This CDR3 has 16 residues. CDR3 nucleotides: TGTGCCAGCAGTTTAGAAGCCTTCGCTGGCACAGATACGCAGTATTTT. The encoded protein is CASSLEAFAGTDTQYF.

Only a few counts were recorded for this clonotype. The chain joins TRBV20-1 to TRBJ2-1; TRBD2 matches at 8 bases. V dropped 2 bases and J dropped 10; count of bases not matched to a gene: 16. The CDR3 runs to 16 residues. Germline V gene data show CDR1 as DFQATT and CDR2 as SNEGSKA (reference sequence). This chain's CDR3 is CSARNSMGLEIREQFF. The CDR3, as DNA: TGCAGTGCTAGAAACTCCATGGGACTAGAAATCCGAGAGCAGTTCTTC.

CDR3 protein: CSASDPLEADTQYF. The CDR3, as DNA: TGCAGTGCTTCTGACCCGTTGGAGGCAGATACGCAGTATTTT. This chain links TRBV20-1 with TRBJ2-3; possible D gene TRBD2, 5 bases. Deletions cut 5 bases from V and 4 bases from J, with 16 bases between. Germline loops: CDR1 DFQATT, CDR2 SNEGSKA (reference sequence). The CDR3 is made up of 14 amino acids.

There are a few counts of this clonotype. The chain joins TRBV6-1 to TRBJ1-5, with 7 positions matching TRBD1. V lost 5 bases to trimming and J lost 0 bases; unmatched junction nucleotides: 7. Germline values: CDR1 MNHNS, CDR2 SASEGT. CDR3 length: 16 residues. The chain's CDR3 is CASSPLTGHSNQPQHF. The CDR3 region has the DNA TGTGCCAGCAGTCCGTTGACAGGGCATAGCAATCAGCCCCAGCATTTT.

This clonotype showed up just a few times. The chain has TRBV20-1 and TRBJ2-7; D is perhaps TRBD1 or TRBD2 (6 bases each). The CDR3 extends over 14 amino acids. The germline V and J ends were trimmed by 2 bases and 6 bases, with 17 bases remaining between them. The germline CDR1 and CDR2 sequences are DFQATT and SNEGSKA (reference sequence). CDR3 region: CSARIQGTLGEQYF. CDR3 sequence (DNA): TGCAGTGCTAGAATCCAGGGGACTCTCGGCGAGCAGTACTTC.

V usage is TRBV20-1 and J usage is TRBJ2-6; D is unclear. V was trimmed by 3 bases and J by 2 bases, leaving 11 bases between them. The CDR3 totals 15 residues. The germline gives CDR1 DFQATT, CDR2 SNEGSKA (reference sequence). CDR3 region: CSASSGHAGANVLTF. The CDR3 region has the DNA TGCAGTGCTAGTTCTGGGCATGCTGGGGCCAACGTCCTGACTTTC.

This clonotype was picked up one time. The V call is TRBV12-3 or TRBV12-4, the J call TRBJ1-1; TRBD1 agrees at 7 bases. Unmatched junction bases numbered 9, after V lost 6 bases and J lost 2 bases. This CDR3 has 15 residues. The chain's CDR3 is CASSPHGTVNTEAFF. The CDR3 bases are TGTGCCAGCAGCCCCCACGGGACAGTTAACACTGAAGCTTTCTTT.

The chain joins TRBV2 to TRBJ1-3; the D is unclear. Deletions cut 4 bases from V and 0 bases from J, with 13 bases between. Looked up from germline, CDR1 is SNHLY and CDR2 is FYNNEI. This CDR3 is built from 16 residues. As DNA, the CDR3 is TGTGCCAGCAGTGCGTGGCGCGACAACTCTGGAAACACCATATATTTT. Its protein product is CASSAWRDNSGNTIYF.

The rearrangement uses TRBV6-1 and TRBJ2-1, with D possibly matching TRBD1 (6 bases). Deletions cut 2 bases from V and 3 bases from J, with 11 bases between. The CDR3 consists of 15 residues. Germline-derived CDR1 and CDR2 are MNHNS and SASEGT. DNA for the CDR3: TGTGCCAGCAGTGAAATGACAGGCGGCTACAATGAGCAGTTCTTC. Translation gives CASSEMTGGYNEQFF.

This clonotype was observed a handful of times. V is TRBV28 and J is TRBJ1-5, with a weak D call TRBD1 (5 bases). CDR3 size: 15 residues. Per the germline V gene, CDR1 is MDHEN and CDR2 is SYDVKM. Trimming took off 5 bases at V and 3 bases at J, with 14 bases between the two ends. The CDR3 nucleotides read TGTGCCAGCAGTACCCGGGACGGCTACAATCAGCCCCAGCATTTT. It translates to CASSTRDGYNQPQHF.